Included here is one T cell receptor (beta chain) sequence, with context. Which antigen it targets is not known. Base qualities were left out, and no much larger clone turns up one base away. From V the trimming removes 4 bases and from J it removes 4 bases, while the gene matches leave 15 bases of the junction unaccounted for. CDR1 and CDR2, per the germline V gene, are MNHEY and SVGAGI. From the cysteine through the phenylalanine, the CDR3 covers 18 amino acids. Only the CDR3 portion is preserved as DNA: 54 bases, with reading frame beginning at the first base. The record originates from a study of T-cell reconstitution after alpha-beta-depleted transplantation in children (dated by TCRdb to about 2016). About the full investigation: Using TCR repertoire profiling, the study quantitatively followed how T-cell immune reconstitution unfolded in children after TCRalphabeta/CD19-depleted allogeneic hematopoietic cell transplantation.

Receptor amplification or capture employed PCR. The instrument was an Illumina HiSeq 2500. TCR libraries were prepared with molecular barcoding, using unique molecular identifiers to normalize TCRbeta repertoire quantification. In TCRdb, the public reads were trimmed at Q25 with fastp and aligned with MiXCR, with productive beta chains retained. Each CDR3 protein gets just one entry, which takes the most common genes and DNA from the rows behind it. The sample table records approximately 340,000 distinct CDR3 sequences; 10% of these occur just once. Clones ranked in the top ten supply more than 2% of the sample.

The material was PBMCs from the stem cell graft donor, obtained from the stem cell graft. The chain uses TRBV6-5 and TRBJ2-3, with TRBD1 identical over 9 junction bases. The clonotype was recovered from a human donor who donated a stem cell graft to a child with acute lymphoblastic leukemia. The sequenced DNA is TGTGCCAGCAGTTTCCGGGACAGGGCGCGACTAGCTCCAGATACGCAGTATTTT. This encodes CASSFRDRARLAPDTQYF.